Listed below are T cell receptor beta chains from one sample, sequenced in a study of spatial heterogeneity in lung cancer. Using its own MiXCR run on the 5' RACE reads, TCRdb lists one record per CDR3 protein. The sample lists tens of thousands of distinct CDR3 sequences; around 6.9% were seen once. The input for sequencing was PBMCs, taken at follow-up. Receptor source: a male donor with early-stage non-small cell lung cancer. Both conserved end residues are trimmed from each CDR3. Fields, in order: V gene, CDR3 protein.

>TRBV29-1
SGRHLNTEAF
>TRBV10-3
AISEGDAIT
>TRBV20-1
SAPGGPGQYTEAF
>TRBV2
ASRQGQEIEAF
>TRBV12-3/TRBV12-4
ASSLSGGGYEQY
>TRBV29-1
SFQGANTGELF
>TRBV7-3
ASSSSPPYEQY
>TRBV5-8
ASSLLDSQWDYGYT
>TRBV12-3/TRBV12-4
ASRWGEKLF
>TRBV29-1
RGGNRLKIMNTEAF
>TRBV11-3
ASSLGVSDYSYNEQF
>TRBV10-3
AISDRGTQETQY
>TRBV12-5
ASGLVPGVREKLF
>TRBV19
ATGHQNRLAGDNEQF
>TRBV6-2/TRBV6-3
ASSYGTGGYNYGYT
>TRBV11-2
ASSLAGQGMNTEAF
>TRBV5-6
ASSLGLITGELF
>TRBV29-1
SVSKPGGTGELF
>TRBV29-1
SVDGGIGSNYGYT
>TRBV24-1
ATTLEGQANTGELF
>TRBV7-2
ASSGRTSGVDEQF
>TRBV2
ASSEGGMGELF
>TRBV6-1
ASSGQNYGYT
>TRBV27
ASSFGVGERPQH
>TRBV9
ASSVGRSSYEQY
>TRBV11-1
ASSPTDRAIKQY
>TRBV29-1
SVEVHQNHEQF
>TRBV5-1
ASSFDGDYGYT
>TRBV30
AWSVGGPEAF
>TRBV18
ASSPPTGYEQF
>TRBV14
ASSLDRKYNEQF
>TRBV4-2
ASSQEDRGRYEQY
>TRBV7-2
ASSLGSAGGFVYGYT